The clone carrying this T cell receptor beta chain was detected only once. Its matching antigen is unknown. CDR3 length: 13 residues. The V gene end was trimmed by 6 bases and the J gene end by 9 bases; junction bases not matched to a gene: 7. Germline CDR1 MNHEY, CDR2 SVGAGI. PCR was performed using 60 Vbeta and 13 Jbeta primers. Assay used: immunoSEQ multiplex PCR; TCRdb lists only in-frame clones, some missing. Of roughly 38,000 clones in the sample, approximately 79% are singletons; the top ten hold 8% to 9%. These data come from a study of cytomegalovirus exposure and HLA in healthy donors. Study-wide points: Donor immune exposure was known only as CMV serostatus. Cytomegalovirus-associated status was assigned to around 160 TCR beta chains. Common viral pathogens were later found to be apparently linked to several of the most significant clusters.

The sequenced material came from PBMCs. The chain couples TRBV6-5 to TRBJ2-1, with 8 bases lining up with TRBD2. The sequence was collected from a woman aged 25 to 39 in good health and CMV-seropositive. As DNA, the CDR3 is TGTGCCAGCAGGCCCGGGACTAGAGGTGAGCAGTTCTTC. This translates into CASRPGTRGEQFF.